The 9 T cell receptor beta chains below come from one sample, sequenced in a study of radiotherapy plus CTLA-4 blockade in lung cancer. Method: immunoSEQ multiplex PCR; TCRdb's copy keeps in-frame clones and lacks some. Counted here are 60,000 to 65,000 clones, roughly 80% occurring once; the ten biggest clones make up 4% to 5.5%. Sequencing used peripheral blood, obtained from a patient treated with radiotherapy plus ipilimumab. The receptors come from a human donor with non-small cell lung cancer who had a complete response to radiotherapy plus ipilimumab.

This rearrangement joins TRBV10-1 to TRBJ2-1, with D maybe TRBD2 (6 bases). V was shortened by 3 bases and J by 7 bases, with 13 bases between the two germline ends. The CDR3 is 14 residues long. CDR1 WNHNN and CDR2 SYGVQD come from the germline V gene (reference sequence). CDR3 residues: CASSDGGMKNEQFF. DNA for the CDR3: TGCGCCAGCAGTGATGGGGGGATGAAAAATGAGCAGTTCTTC.

There are a few counts of this clone. One junction end disagrees with the germline gene, perhaps due to a read error. This chain uses TRBV5-5 with TRBJ1-5, with D hard to call. The germline V gene encodes CDR1 SGHKS and CDR2 YYEKEE (reference sequence). This CDR3 comprises 15 residues. The CDR3 protein is CASTLEPGRHQPQHF. The CDR3 DNA sequence: TGTGCCAGCACCTTGGAGCCAGGTCGGCATCAGCCCCAGCATTTT.

The V gene is TRBV5-1, the J gene TRBJ2-1, with 9 positions matching TRBD1. Germline assignment: CDR1 SGHRS and CDR2 YFSETQ. CDR3 length: 15 amino acids. With V trimmed by 4 bases and J by 3 bases, 5 bases remained unmatched. Here the CDR3 DNA reads TGCGCCAGCAGCAGCGACAGGGGGATCTACAATGAGCAGTTCTTC. It codes for CASSSDRGIYNEQFF.

The chain employs TRBV12-5 and TRBJ1-5; D possibly corresponds to TRBD1 (6 bases). Trimming took 5 bases from V and 0 from J, leaving 17 bases between them. Looked up from germline, CDR1 is LGHNT and CDR2 is FRNRAP. There are 17 residues in the CDR3. This CDR3 reads CASGPPDSQYSNQPQHF. CDR3 nucleotide sequence: TGTGCTAGTGGTCCCCCGGACAGCCAGTATAGCAATCAGCCCCAGCATTTT.

The chain is built from TRBV7-2 and TRBJ1-2, with a tentative D call TRBD1 (6 bases). The V gene's germline CDR1 is SGHTA and CDR2 FQGNSA. The CDR3 contains 13 residues. Trimming took 5 bases from V and 6 from J, leaving 13 bases between them. The CDR3 region is CASSGWPGDGYTF. The CDR3 DNA reads as TGTGCCAGCAGCGGTTGGCCAGGGGATGGCTACACCTTC.

V gene TRBV5-1 combines with J gene TRBJ2-3, with 7 bases fitting TRBD2. The CDR3 is 13 amino acids. From germline, CDR1 is SGHRS and CDR2 YFSETQ. V shed 7 bases and J 2 bases; nucleotides not matched to a gene: 4. The CDR3 sequence: CASGRGTTDTQYF. The DNA of the CDR3 is TGCGCCAGCGGGCGGGGGACCACAGATACGCAGTATTTT.

This clone was seen only once. This chain connects TRBV6-1 to TRBJ1-4; D call uncertain. V lost 4 bases, J lost 3 bases, and 12 bases lay in between. CDR3 length: 15 residues. Per germline, CDR1 MNHNS and CDR2 SASEGT. The CDR3 loop reads CASSVVWDSNEKLFF. CDR3 coding DNA: TGTGCCAGCAGTGTCGTTTGGGATTCTAATGAAAAACTGTTTTTT.

This clone has just one count. The V gene is TRBV5-4, the J gene TRBJ2-6; 11 nucleotides line up with TRBD1. Germline lookup yields CDR1 SGHNT and CDR2 YYREEE (reference sequence). With V trimmed by 4 bases and J by 1 base, 7 bases remained unmatched. The CDR3 is made up of 18 amino acids. DNA of the CDR3: TGTGCCAGCAGCCAAGGACAGGGGGCGAGGTCTGGGGCCAACGTCCTGACTTTC. Its translation: CASSQGQGARSGANVLTF.

This clone occurred once. The junction and the germline gene differ at one end; a read error may be behind it. This chain uses TRBV7-7 with TRBJ2-2, with D unresolved. Germline lookup yields CDR1 SSHAT and CDR2 FNYEAQ (reference sequence). The length of the CDR3 is 13 residues. For the CDR3, the DNA is TGTGCTAGCAGCTTCACGGACACCGGGGAGCTGTTTTTT. This gives the protein CASSFTDTGELFF.